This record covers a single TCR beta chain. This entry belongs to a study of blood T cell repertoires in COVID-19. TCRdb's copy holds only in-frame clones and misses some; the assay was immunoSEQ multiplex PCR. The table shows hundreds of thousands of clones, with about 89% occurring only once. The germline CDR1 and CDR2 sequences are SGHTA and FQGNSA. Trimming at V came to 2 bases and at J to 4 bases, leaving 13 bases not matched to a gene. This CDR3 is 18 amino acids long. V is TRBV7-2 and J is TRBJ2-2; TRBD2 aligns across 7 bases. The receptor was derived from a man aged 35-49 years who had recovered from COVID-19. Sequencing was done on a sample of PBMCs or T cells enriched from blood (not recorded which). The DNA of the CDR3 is TGTGCCAGCAGCTTACCGACCCTAGCGGCCGGGGGCACCGGGGAGCTGTTTTTT. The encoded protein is CASSLPTLAAGGTGELFF.